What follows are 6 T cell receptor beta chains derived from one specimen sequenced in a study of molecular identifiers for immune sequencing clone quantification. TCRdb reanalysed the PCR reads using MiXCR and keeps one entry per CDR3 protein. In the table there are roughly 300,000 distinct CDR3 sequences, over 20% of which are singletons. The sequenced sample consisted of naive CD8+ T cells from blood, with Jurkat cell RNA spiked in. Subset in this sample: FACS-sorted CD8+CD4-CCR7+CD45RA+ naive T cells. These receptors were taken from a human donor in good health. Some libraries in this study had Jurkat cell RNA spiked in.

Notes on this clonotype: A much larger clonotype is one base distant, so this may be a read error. In DNA form, the CDR3 reads TGCAGCGTTGATAGGTGGGATGTGTTAGGTCGTGTCGCAGATACGCAGTATTTT. Amino acid sequence: CSVDRWDVLGRVADTQYF. The chain carries TRBV29-1 and TRBJ2-3; D call uncertain. Germline CDR1 is SQVTM and CDR2 is ANQGSEA. V lost 3 bases to trimming and J lost 4 bases, with 26 bases between them. The CDR3 spans 18 residues.

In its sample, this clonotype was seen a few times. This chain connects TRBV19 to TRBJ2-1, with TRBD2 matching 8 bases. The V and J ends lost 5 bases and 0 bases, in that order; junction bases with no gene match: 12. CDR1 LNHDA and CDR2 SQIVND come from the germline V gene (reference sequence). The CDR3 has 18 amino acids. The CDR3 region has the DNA TGTGCCAGTAGTGACACTAGCGGAGCTACCCGCTCCTACAATGAGCAGTTCTTC. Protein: CASSDTSGATRSYNEQFF.

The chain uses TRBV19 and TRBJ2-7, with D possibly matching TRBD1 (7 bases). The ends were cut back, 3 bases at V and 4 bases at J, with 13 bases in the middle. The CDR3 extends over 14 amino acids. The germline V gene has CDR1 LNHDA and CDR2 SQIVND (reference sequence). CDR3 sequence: CASSMQGGRYEQYF. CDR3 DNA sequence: TGTGCCAGTAGTATGCAGGGGGGACGGTACGAGCAGTACTTC.

The CDR3 DNA reads as TGCAGTGCCTCAGGGCCAGGGGGCAATCAGCCCCAGCATTTT. It encodes CSASGPGGNQPQHF. This chain links TRBV20-1 with TRBJ1-5; D might be TRBD1 (6 bases). The CDR3 loop spans 14 amino acids. V shed 6 bases and J shed 2 bases, with 14 bases lying between them. CDR1 DFQATT and CDR2 SNEGSKA come from the germline V gene (reference sequence).

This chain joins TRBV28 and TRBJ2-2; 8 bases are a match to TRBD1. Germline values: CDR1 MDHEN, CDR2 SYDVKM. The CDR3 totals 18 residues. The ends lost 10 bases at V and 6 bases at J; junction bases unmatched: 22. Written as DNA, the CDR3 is TGTGCCATCCCCCAGACCAACGAACAGGGGGATGAGCCCGGGGAGCTGTTTTTT. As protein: CAIPQTNEQGDEPGELFF.

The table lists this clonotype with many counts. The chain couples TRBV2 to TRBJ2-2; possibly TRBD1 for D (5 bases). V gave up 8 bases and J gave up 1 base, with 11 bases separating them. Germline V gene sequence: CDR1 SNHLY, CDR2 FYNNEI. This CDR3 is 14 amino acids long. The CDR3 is CASSQTVNTGELFF. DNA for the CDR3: TGTGCCAGCTCCCAGACAGTGAACACCGGGGAGCTGTTTTTT.